These 18 T cell receptor beta chains originate from one sample sequenced in a study of post-analysis software for immune sequencing data. Tagging with unique molecular identifiers was a feature of the TCR beta cDNA libraries. TCRdb re-called the PCR reads through MiXCR, storing one row per CDR3 protein. The data contain roughly 160,000 distinct CDR3 sequences, around 36% of them singletons. The specimen was blood, collected after autologous hematopoietic stem cell transplantation. Receptor source: a girl between 5 and 17 years old with multiple sclerosis.

This clonotype was seen a few times. The chain is built from TRBV7-3 and TRBJ2-1, with 9 bases matching TRBD2. Germline V gene sequence: CDR1 SGHTA, CDR2 FQGTGA. The ends lost 5 bases at V and 9 bases at J; junction bases unmatched: 17. This CDR3 has 17 residues. The CDR3 nucleotides are TGTGCCAGCAGCAAAATTGGTTTAGCGGGAGCTGAGGGTGAGCAGTTCTTC. The encoded protein is CASSKIGLAGAEGEQFF.

The V and J genes are TRBV7-8 and TRBJ1-2; 7 nucleotides match TRBD1. V was clipped by 4 bases and J by 5 bases; unmatched bases: 16. The CDR3 spans 17 residues. In germline, CDR1 is SGHVS, CDR2 FQNEAQ. The CDR3 is CASSSPGQPPTLYGYTF. For the CDR3, the DNA is TGTGCCAGCAGCTCGCCGGGACAGCCTCCAACGCTATATGGCTACACCTTC. The full variable domain, with the rest looked up from reference TRBV7-8 and TRBJ1-2, is GAGVSQSPRYKVAKRGQDVALRCDPISGHVSLFWYQQALGQGPEFLTYFQNEAQLDKSGLPSDRFFAERPEGSVSTLKIQRTQQEDSAVYLCASSSPGQPPTLYGYTFGSGTRLTVV.

This clonotype was seen repeatedly, ten times or more. The rearrangement uses TRBV7-2 and TRBJ2-5; TRBD2 matches at 7 bases. Germline V gene lookup returns CDR1 SGHTA and CDR2 FQGNSA. Unmatched junction bases numbered 4, after V lost 5 bases and J lost 1 base. The CDR3 sequence is 14 residues long. The CDR3 loop reads CASSRQRGQETQYF. DNA for the CDR3: TGTGCCAGCAGCCGCCAGCGGGGCCAAGAGACCCAGTACTTC.

V gene TRBV12-3 or TRBV12-4 combines with J gene TRBJ2-1, with D perhaps matching TRBD1 or TRBD2 (6 bases each). Trimming pared 3 bases from V and 9 bases from J, leaving 21 bases between. The CDR3 sequence is 16 residues long. CDR3: CASSFSQGGGGGEQFF. For the CDR3, the DNA is TGTGCCAGCAGTTTCTCCCAGGGCGGAGGGGGAGGTGAGCAGTTCTTC.

As for this clonotype: The junction does not match germline at one end; this may be a read error. The chain carries TRBV27 and TRBJ1-3; no clear D. CDR3 length equals 12 residues. Germline values: CDR1 MNHEY, CDR2 SMNVEV (reference sequence). The CDR3 loop reads CASGGAGDTVYF. The CDR3 DNA reads TGTGCCAGCGGAGGAGCGGGAGACACCGTATATTTT.

This clonotype was counted ten times or more. CDR3: CASSPLGLAGNNEQFF. CDR3 sequence (DNA): TGTGCCAGCAGCCCCCTGGGACTAGCGGGAAACAATGAGCAGTTCTTC. The chain employs TRBV7-2 and TRBJ2-1, with 13 nucleotides matching TRBD2. Losses at the gene ends were 5 bases for V and 5 bases for J; bases not matched to a gene: 6. Germline V CDR1 and CDR2: SGHTA, FQGNSA. This CDR3 contains 16 residues.

A note on this clonotype: A much larger clone lies one base from this, so it may be a read error. The chain recombines TRBV13 with TRBJ2-3, with D possibly TRBD2 on 5 matching bases. V was clipped by 5 bases and J by 1 base, with 13 bases between them. The CDR3 loop spans 15 amino acids. Germline CDR1 and CDR2: PRHDT and FYEKMQ (reference sequence). The CDR3 DNA reads as TGTGCCAGCAGCGCTAAACTAGGATGCACAGATACGCAGTATTTT. Translating gives CASSAKLGCTDTQYF.

The chain links TRBV5-1 to TRBJ1-1; D may be TRBD1 (5 bases). There are 15 residues in the CDR3. The germline gives CDR1 SGHRS, CDR2 YFSETQ. V was pared by 4 bases and J by 6 bases, with 19 bases between. DNA of the CDR3: TGCGCCAGCAGCAGAATGGGAACCCAGGGCGCTGAAGCTTTCTTT. Translation: CASSRMGTQGAEAFF.

This clonotype was seen a few times. The chain links TRBV12-3 or TRBV12-4 to TRBJ1-1; D unclear. The CDR3 runs 14 residues. V dropped 3 bases and J dropped 5 bases, with 13 bases sitting between them. CDR3 sequence (DNA): TGTGCCAGCAGTTTCGGCTCGCCCGGGACTGAAGCTTTCTTT. Protein product: CASSFGSPGTEAFF.

The sample holds a few counts of this clonotype. The J gene is TRBJ2-1, the V gene TRBV7-8; no clear D. Germline loops: CDR1 SGHVS, CDR2 FQNEAQ. The CDR3 consists of 18 residues. Between the trimmed V and J ends, which lost 2 bases and 7 bases, there was a span of 24 bases. The CDR3 nucleotides are TGTGCCAGCAGCTTAAGACCTTGGCGGCCGACGTACGGGAATGAGCAGTTCTTC. Amino acid sequence: CASSLRPWRPTYGNEQFF.

The gene calls are TRBV2 and TRBJ2-4, with 8 bases matching TRBD2. The germline V gene encodes CDR1 SNHLY and CDR2 FYNNEI. This CDR3 comprises 13 residues. The ends lost 7 bases at V and 7 bases at J; junction bases unmatched: 6. CDR3 region: CASKGTGGNIQYF. CDR3 DNA sequence: TGTGCCAGCAAAGGAACGGGGGGGAACATTCAGTACTTC. Full variable domain (remainder filled in from reference TRBV2 and TRBJ2-4): EPEVTQTPSHQVTQMGQEVILRCVPISNHLYFYWYRQILGQKVEFLVSFYNNEISEKSEIFDDQFSVERPDGSNFTLKIRSTKLEDSAMYFCASKGTGGNIQYFGAGTRLSVL.

This clonotype has only a few counts. For the CDR3, the DNA is TGTGCCAGCAGCCGGGGTACACTAGCGGACTCCTACAATGAGCAGTTCTTC. Its translation is CASSRGTLADSYNEQFF. This chain connects TRBV9 to TRBJ2-1, with 8 bases matching TRBD2. V shed 4 bases and J 0 bases; nucleotides not matched to a gene: 9. CDR3 length: 17 amino acids. CDR1 and CDR2 from the germline V gene are SGDLS and YYNGEE.

The V call is TRBV14, the J call TRBJ2-6; D is uncertain. This CDR3 is built from 16 residues. Trimming pared 1 base from V and 0 bases from J, leaving 7 bases between. Germline V gene data show CDR1 as SGHDN and CDR2 as FVKESK. CDR3 sequence reads: CASSQVKGSGANVLTF. In DNA form, the CDR3 reads TGTGCCAGCAGCCAAGTCAAGGGCTCTGGGGCCAACGTCCTGACTTTC.

This clonotype showed up just a few times. The chain employs TRBV24-1 and TRBJ2-5, with TRBD1 identical over 7 bases. This CDR3 region has 15 residues. Germline loops: CDR1 KGHDR, CDR2 SFDVKD. V lost 3 bases, J lost 5 bases, and 8 bases stayed unmatched. The CDR3 protein is CATSDPGTAGETQYF. The DNA for the CDR3 is TGTGCCACCAGTGATCCCGGGACAGCCGGGGAGACCCAGTACTTC.

This clonotype was seen ten or more times. The chain recombines TRBV12-3 or TRBV12-4 with TRBJ2-6; TRBD2 matches 7 bases. CDR3 length: 17 amino acids. V was clipped by 8 bases and J by 0 bases; unmatched bases: 10. The CDR3 loop is CASGSGGPFSGANVLTF. The CDR3 DNA sequence: TGTGCCAGCGGTTCGGGGGGACCCTTCTCTGGGGCCAACGTCCTGACTTTC.

In this sample, this clonotype turned up a few times. The rearrangement joins TRBV28 to TRBJ2-1; D not certain. The V end lost 6 bases, the J end lost 0 bases, and 9 bases lay between the germline ends. This CDR3 comprises 14 residues. Germline values: CDR1 MDHEN, CDR2 SYDVKM. The CDR3 protein is CASRPPGSYNEQFF. CDR3 DNA: TGTGCCAGCAGACCACCGGGCTCCTACAATGAGCAGTTCTTC.

This clonotype was seen a handful of times. The junction departs from germline at one end; a sequencing error may be responsible. V gene TRBV10-1 combines with J gene TRBJ2-6; possible D gene TRBD1, 5 bases. The CDR3 consists of 15 residues. Germline CDR1 WNHNN, CDR2 SYGVQD (reference sequence). The CDR3 region has the DNA TGCGCCAGCAGAATCCAGATCTCTGGGGCCAACGTCCCGACTTTC. Amino acids: CASRIQISGANVPTF.

Ten or more counts support this clonotype. The chain is built from TRBV5-1 and TRBJ1-6; the match to TRBD1 covers 8 bases. In germline, CDR1 is SGHRS, CDR2 YFSETQ. CDR3 length: 16 residues. V lost 0 bases and J lost 7; bases outside the gene matches: 6. Here the CDR3 DNA reads TGCGCCAGCAGCTTGGGTGCGACAGGGGTCAATTCACCCCTCCACTTT. Protein sequence: CASSLGATGVNSPLHF.